Listed below are T cell receptor beta chains from one sample, sequenced in a study of control samples from healthy donors and cancer patients. Sequencing used immunoSEQ multiplex PCR; TCRdb keeps in-frame clones, though not all of them. The data hold 100,000 to 150,000 clones, with over 75% observed a single time. The sequencing input was blood. The receptors were sampled from a man aged 35 to 55 in good health. Each CDR3 is given without its conserved first and last residue. Rows give clone size only sometimes, using once, few, many, or a class for an expanded clone.

9 once TRBJ1-2 TRBV24-1 ATSWTNGYT
15 - TRBJ1-3 TRBV7-9 ASSYALRGSSGNTIY
11 - TRBJ1-4 TRBV29-1 SVDGTGSEKLF
11 - TRBJ1-6 TRBV5-4 ASSLDADSPLH
14 - TRBJ1-6 TRBV25-1 ASRTGASSYNSPLH
13 - TRBJ2-5 TRBV6-1 ASSENLGRRETQY
14 - TRBJ2-2 TRBV5-1 ASSFSPDRAAGELF
12 few TRBJ2-2 TRBV2 ASSELGGTGELF
9 - TRBJ1-1 TRBV30 AWSPGYKAF
13 once TRBJ2-1 TRBV2 ASCSRGGRYNEQF
12 - TRBJ1-2 TRBV2 ASRSRGLIYGYT
13 - TRBJ1-1 TRBV18 ASSPLGGSNTEAF
12 - TRBJ1-1 TRBV10-3 AIRDTIGNTEAF
16 - TRBJ1-3 TRBV5-1 ASSYSPSLGDSGNTIY
12 - TRBJ2-7 TRBV5-1 ASSFRDSPYEQY
11 - TRBJ1-5 TRBV6-1 ASSEDGRVPQH
11 once TRBJ1-5 TRBV6-5 ASSYLANQPQH
16 - TRBJ1-2 TRBV9 ASSSQPPGQGINYGYT
13 - TRBJ1-3 TRBV7-2 ASSPGTGTRNTIY
10 - TRBJ2-7 TRBV7-9 ASSVTSNEQY
12 - TRBJ1-2 TRBV7-2 ASSLGAGDYGYT
13 - TRBJ1-5 TRBV7-2 ASSLVRDGNQPQH
13 - TRBJ2-4 TRBV4-3 ASSLGTGKKNIQY
13 - TRBJ2-1 TRBV13 ASGFGTGGQYEQF
13 - TRBJ1-1 TRBV6-5 ASSYLGQGNTEAF
13 - TRBJ1-5 TRBV4-3 ASSQRRQTNQPQH
16 - TRBJ2-2 TRBV4-1 ASSQGGQGGPNTGELF
14 - TRBJ2-3 TRBV27 ASSFLGRGHTDTQY
11 - TRBJ2-7 TRBV12-3/TRBV12-4 ASSFPRSHEQY
11 - TRBJ1-1 TRBV6-6 ASSYSEGTEAF
13 - TRBJ2-1 TRBV6-4 ASSPSSGEGNEQF
10 once TRBJ1-1 TRBV2 ASNEGETEAF
12 - TRBJ1-5 TRBV6-2/TRBV6-3 ASSWDREGQPQH
14 few TRBJ2-1 TRBV6-6 ASSYSRTGGNNEQF
14 - TRBJ2-7 TRBV6-4 ASSAPGQEHSYEQY
7 - TRBJ2-7 TRBV5-8 ASSSGAY
14 - TRBJ2-7 TRBV6-5 ASSYSGTGAAYEQY
14 - TRBJ2-2 TRBV7-2 ASSNRRGADTGELF
13 - TRBJ1-1 TRBV24-1 ATSDSTGTATEAF
11 - TRBJ1-4 TRBV30 AWTGWGDEKLF
12 - TRBJ1-2 TRBV3-1/TRBV3-2 ASSQASGGGGYT
11 - TRBJ1-6 TRBV5-5 ASSLVQNSPLH
12 - TRBJ2-7 TRBV19 ASSIEGQSYEQY
13 - TRBJ1-2 TRBV3-1/TRBV3-2 ASSQNPPQNYGYT
14 - TRBJ2-1 TRBV10-3 AISESWGATYNEQF
12 - TRBJ2-5 TRBV3-1/TRBV3-2 ASSLAGARETQY
13 - TRBJ1-1 TRBV19 ASRPWGAPNTEAF
13 - TRBJ2-3 TRBV5-1 ASSLGTSGADTQY
11 - TRBJ1-6 TRBV6-5 AGTSSYNSPLH